The 26 T cell receptor beta chains in this list originate from one sample, sequenced in a study of blood T cell repertoires in COVID-19. Generated by immunoSEQ multiplex PCR, the TCRdb table keeps only in-frame clones and is missing some. In the table there are 95,000 to 120,000 clones, more than 75% of which are singletons. The sequenced sample consisted of peripheral blood. These receptor sequences come from a woman aged 40 to 49 with acute or convalescent COVID-19.

DNA of the CDR3: TGCGCCAGCAGCTTGCGGCCAGGGCCCGATAATTCACCCCTCCACTTT. This translates into CASSLRPGPDNSPLHF. V is TRBV5-1 and J is TRBJ1-6, with D possibly TRBD1 on 5 matching bases. This CDR3 contains 16 residues. The germline V gene has CDR1 SGHRS and CDR2 YFSETQ. Trimming shortened V by 1 base and J by 5 bases, and 13 bases separated the two germline ends.

This sequence joins TRBV4-1 and TRBJ2-7; the D gene is possibly TRBD2 (6 bases). Germline assignment: CDR1 MGHRA and CDR2 YSYEKL. The CDR3 is made up of 16 amino acids. Trimming took 0 bases from V and 0 from J, leaving 12 bases between them. This CDR3 reads CASSQEVAVLSYEQYF. In DNA form, the CDR3 reads TGCGCCAGCAGCCAAGAGGTAGCGGTACTCTCCTACGAGCAGTACTTC.

This chain links TRBV14 with TRBJ1-4, with 7 bases fitting TRBD1. The CDR3 runs to 14 residues. The germline V gene encodes CDR1 SGHDN and CDR2 FVKESK. J gave up 8 bases and V 5 bases, and 8 bases lay outside the gene matches. The CDR3 sequence is CASSYRDSREKLFF. DNA for the CDR3: TGTGCCAGCAGCTACCGGGACAGCCGGGAAAAACTGTTTTTT.

This chain connects TRBV6-5 to TRBJ2-4, with unresolved D. The CDR3 is made up of 11 amino acids. V was shortened by 4 bases and J by 12 bases, with 10 bases between the two germline ends. Germline V lookup: CDR1 MNHEY, CDR2 SVGAGI. In DNA, the CDR3 is TGTGCCAGCAGTTTTGGAGTCAATCAGTACTTC. Amino acid sequence: CASSFGVNQYF.

The gene calls are TRBV9 and TRBJ2-5; 8 bases align to TRBD1. The CDR3 covers 15 residues. Germline CDR1 is SGDLS and CDR2 is YYNGEE. J lost 5 bases, V lost 2 bases, and 8 bases had no gene match. The CDR3, as DNA: TGTGCCAGCAGCGTGACAGGGGCCGGTGACGAGACCCAGTACTTC. It encodes CASSVTGAGDETQYF.

The rearrangement links TRBV18 to TRBJ2-7; D gene ambiguous. Looked up from germline, CDR1 is KGHSH and CDR2 is LQKENI. The V end was cut by 2 bases, the J end by 2 bases, with 10 bases between. The CDR3 has 14 residues. Here the CDR3 reads CASSPLAGTYEQYF. CDR3 nucleotides: TGTGCCAGCTCACCATTGGCAGGCACCTACGAGCAGTACTTC.

The rearrangement joins TRBV9 to TRBJ2-7; unclear D gene. The CDR3 spans 10 residues. Germline values: CDR1 SGDLS, CDR2 YYNGEE. V was shortened by 8 bases and J by 9 bases, with 12 bases between the two germline ends. The CDR3: CASKQARQYF. CDR3 nucleotides: TGTGCCAGTAAGCAGGCAAGGCAGTACTTC.

The chain uses TRBV3-1 (or the pseudogene TRBV3-2) and TRBJ2-7; possible D gene TRBD1, 5 bases. This CDR3 has 15 amino acids. CDR1 LGHDT and CDR2 YNNKEL come from the germline V gene (reference sequence). Trimming removed 4 bases at V and 0 bases at J, with 13 bases between. The CDR3 sequence: CASSRKQESSYEQYF. Here the CDR3 DNA reads TGTGCCAGCAGCCGAAAACAGGAGAGCTCCTACGAGCAGTACTTC.

The chain joins TRBV19 to TRBJ1-2, with TRBD1 identical over 11 bases. The germline CDR1 and CDR2 sequences are LNHDA and SQIVND (reference sequence). The V segment lost 7 bases and the J segment 1 base; nucleotides outside the gene matches: 5. The CDR3 has 15 residues. The CDR3: CASMGQGELNYGYTF. The CDR3 region has the DNA TGTGCCAGTATGGGACAGGGGGAGCTTAACTATGGCTACACCTTC.

The V call is TRBV2, the J call TRBJ1-2; 8 positions agree with TRBD1. Trimming at V came to 11 bases and at J to 8 bases, leaving 13 bases not matched to a gene. The CDR3 has 13 residues. Per the germline V gene, CDR1 is SNHLY and CDR2 is FYNNEI. The CDR3 sequence: CAGKGQGSEGYTF. The CDR3, as DNA: TGTGCCGGCAAAGGACAGGGATCAGAAGGCTACACCTTC.

The gene calls are TRBV9 and TRBJ1-4; D gene uncertain. The germline gives CDR1 SGDLS, CDR2 YYNGEE. V dropped 4 bases and J dropped 7 bases, with 8 bases sitting between them. This CDR3 comprises 12 residues. The CDR3 reads CASSPPGEKLFF. CDR3 sequence (DNA): TGTGCCAGCAGCCCCCCGGGTGAAAAACTGTTTTTT.

This clone occurred once. The chain is built from TRBV7-6 and TRBJ1-6; TRBD1 is a possible D gene (5 bases). CDR3 length equals 16 residues. Germline CDR1 SGHVS, CDR2 FNYEAQ. V was cut by 2 bases and J by 10 bases, with 18 bases left in between. The CDR3 nucleotides are TGTGCCAGCAGCTTAAATTCCGGGCAGGGTGGGTCACCCCTCCACTTT. This translates into CASSLNSGQGGSPLHF.

The V gene is TRBV3-1 (or the pseudogene TRBV3-2), the J gene TRBJ2-7; 8 nucleotides align to TRBD2. After removal of 0 bases from V and 4 bases from J, the junction contained 8 bases not matched to a gene. CDR3 size: 16 residues. Germline values: CDR1 LGHDT, CDR2 YNNKEL (reference sequence). The CDR3 spells CASSQDLGGGTYEQYF. The CDR3 nucleotides read TGTGCCAGCAGCCAAGATCTTGGCGGGGGGACTTACGAGCAGTACTTC.

This clone appeared once. The chain has TRBV7-2 and TRBJ1-2; tentative D call: TRBD1 (6 bases). Per germline, CDR1 SGHTA and CDR2 FQGNSA. V dropped 5 bases and J dropped 2 bases, with 18 bases sitting between them. The length of the CDR3 is 16 residues. Here the CDR3 reads CASSISTGRGNYGYTF. CDR3 DNA sequence: TGTGCCAGCAGCATAAGTACAGGAAGGGGGAACTATGGCTACACCTTC.

There are a few counts of this clone. Here the CDR3 reads CAWSVFSGGHTDTQYF. For the CDR3, the DNA is TGTGCCTGGAGTGTATTCAGCGGGGGCCACACAGATACGCAGTATTTT. The gene calls are TRBV30 and TRBJ2-3; TRBD2 matches at 8 bases. J was trimmed by 2 bases and V by 0 bases; bases with no gene match: 7. The CDR3 runs to 16 residues. The V gene's germline CDR1 is GTSNPN and CDR2 SVGIG (reference sequence).

This chain connects TRBV29-1 to TRBJ2-7; 9 bases agree with TRBD1. Germline CDR1 SQVTM, CDR2 ANQGSEA. J lost 6 bases, V lost 0 bases, and 15 bases had no gene match. This CDR3 spans 17 amino acids. CDR3 nucleotide sequence: TGCAGCGTTGAAGAATGGTTCAGGGGACAGGGAGAACCCGAGCAGTACTTC. The encoded protein is CSVEEWFRGQGEPEQYF.

The V gene is TRBV19, the J gene TRBJ1-1; D gene uncertain. V was cut by 5 bases and J by 2 bases, with 12 bases left in between. The CDR3 length is 14 residues. Per germline, CDR1 LNHDA and CDR2 SQIVND (reference sequence). For the CDR3, the DNA is TGTGCCAGTAGTCCTATTGGAGGAAACACTGAAGCTTTCTTT. Encoded protein: CASSPIGGNTEAFF. The full variable domain, its missing parts supplied by reference TRBV19 and TRBJ1-1, is DGGITQSPKYLFRKEGQNVTLSCEQNLNHDAMYWYRQDPGQGLRLIYYSQIVNDFQKGDIAEGYSVSREKKESFPLTVTSAQKNPTAFYLCASSPIGGNTEAFFGQGTRLTVV.

This sequence joins TRBV19 and TRBJ2-3; a possible D gene is TRBD1 (6 bases). The CDR3 spans 11 residues. V dropped 9 bases and J dropped 6 bases, with 10 bases sitting between them. CDR1 and CDR2 (germline): LNHDA, SQIVND (reference sequence). The CDR3 is CASSRGDTQYF. CDR3 coding DNA: TGTGCCAGCTCGAGGGGGGATACGCAGTATTTT.

The V gene is TRBV7-9, the J gene TRBJ2-7; 9 bases agree with TRBD1. The CDR3 is 15 residues long. V lost 1 base and J lost 4; bases outside the gene matches: 5. The germline V gene encodes CDR1 SEHNR and CDR2 FQNEAQ (reference sequence). The CDR3 DNA is TGTGCCAGCAGCTTAGGGGACAGGGCAGGGTACGAGCAGTACTTC. Amino acids: CASSLGDRAGYEQYF.

V gene TRBV5-6 combines with J gene TRBJ1-2; D remains ambiguous. CDR1 and CDR2 (germline): SGHDT, YYEEEE. This CDR3 contains 15 residues. The V end was cut by 0 bases, the J end by 4 bases, with 13 bases between. The CDR3 nucleotides are TGTGCCAGCAGCTTGGTTACGGCAGGTCTCTATGGCTACACCTTC. As protein: CASSLVTAGLYGYTF.

V is TRBV7-9 and J is TRBJ1-2; 7 nucleotides align to TRBD1. The CDR3 runs to 16 residues. Germline V gene data show CDR1 as SEHNR and CDR2 as FQNEAQ (reference sequence). With 8 bases clipped from V and 0 bases from J, the junction kept 12 bases outside the gene matches. CDR3 loop: CASVPDRVGSNYGYTF. Written as DNA, the CDR3 is TGTGCCAGCGTTCCCGACAGGGTGGGGTCTAACTATGGCTACACCTTC.

V is TRBV9 and J is TRBJ2-7; tentative D call: TRBD2 (5 bases). Germline V gives CDR1 SGDLS, CDR2 YYNGEE. The germline V and J ends were trimmed by 1 base and 2 bases, with 13 bases remaining between them. The CDR3 consists of 15 residues. In nucleotides, the CDR3 is TGTGCCAGCAGCGTATCCGGGGAACTCACCTACGAGCAGTACTTC. Protein: CASSVSGELTYEQYF.

In DNA, the CDR3 is TGTGCCAGCAGTTCACTACAGGGGACCACTGAAGCTTTCTTT. Its translation: CASSSLQGTTEAFF. This sequence joins TRBV6-5 and TRBJ1-1; 7 bases fit TRBD1. Germline lookup yields CDR1 MNHEY and CDR2 SVGAGI. The length of the CDR3 is 14 residues. V was pared by 4 bases and J by 4 bases, with 6 bases of the junction left unmatched.

As DNA, the CDR3 is TGTGCCAGCAGCTTGGATTGGAGCTACGAGCAGTACTTC. Encoded protein: CASSLDWSYEQYF. V usage is TRBV5-5 and J usage is TRBJ2-7; D not certain. The V and J ends lost 0 bases and 3 bases respectively, with 7 bases between them. Germline CDR1 is SGHKS and CDR2 is YYEKEE (reference sequence). The CDR3 sequence is 13 residues long.

The rearrangement joins TRBV27 to TRBJ1-1, with a weak D call TRBD1 (6 bases). The CDR3 has 14 amino acids. Germline CDR1 MNHEY, CDR2 SMNVEV (reference sequence). Trimming shortened V by 6 bases and J by 4 bases, and 15 bases separated the two germline ends. The CDR3 protein is CASSYRDMGTEAFF. The CDR3 DNA reads TGTGCCAGCAGCTACAGGGACATGGGCACTGAAGCTTTCTTT.

The chain employs TRBV2 and TRBJ2-7; 7 bases fit TRBD1. Trimming cost V 6 bases and J 1 base; bases outside gene matches: 6. CDR3 length: 14 residues. The V gene's germline CDR1 is SNHLY and CDR2 FYNNEI. Written as DNA, the CDR3 is TGTGCCAGCAGGACAGGGTTGGCATCCTACGAGCAGTACTTC. This sequence encodes CASRTGLASYEQYF.